A single sample is the source of the 18 T cell receptor beta chains below, sequenced in a study of T-cell reconstitution after alpha-beta-depleted transplantation in children. A TCRbeta library incorporating unique molecular identifiers was prepared. TCRdb ran MiXCR on the PCR reads and lists one entry per CDR3 protein. The sample shows about 58,000 distinct CDR3 sequences, 44% of them seen only once. The sequencing used PBMCs, mostly from graft donor cells, collected 360 days after TCRalphabeta/CD19-depleted stem cell transplant. These receptors all come from a male patient younger than 18 who had a stem cell transplant for acute lymphoblastic leukemia, so the T cells may come from the graft donor.

This chain joins TRBV4-3 and TRBJ2-5; 9 positions agree with TRBD2. This CDR3 contains 15 residues. V shed 6 bases, J shed 3 bases, and the junction held 8 bases outside the gene matches. CDR1 LGHNA and CDR2 YSLEER come from the germline V gene. The CDR3 DNA reads as TGCGCCAGCAGTACCGGGACTAGCCCGAAAGAGACCCAGTACTTC. This sequence encodes CASSTGTSPKETQYF.

The chain combines TRBV24-1 with TRBJ2-3; 7 nucleotides line up with TRBD2. The V segment lost 3 bases and the J segment 5 bases; nucleotides outside the gene matches: 4. The germline gives CDR1 KGHDR, CDR2 SFDVKD. CDR3 length: 14 amino acids. This chain's CDR3 is CATSDPPGGDTQYF. As DNA, the CDR3 is TGTGCCACCAGTGATCCCCCGGGGGGAGATACGCAGTATTTT.

The genes are TRBV9 and TRBJ2-1, with 8 bases lining up with TRBD2. This CDR3 comprises 17 residues. Germline CDR1 SGDLS, CDR2 YYNGEE. The V segment lost 3 bases and the J segment 3 bases; nucleotides outside the gene matches: 11. The DNA of the CDR3 is TGTGCCAGCAGCGCCCTTAGAAGCGGGAGTATCTACAATGAGCAGTTCTTC. Its translation is CASSALRSGSIYNEQFF.

V gene TRBV28 combines with J gene TRBJ2-3; TRBD2 agrees at 12 bases. This CDR3 is 17 amino acids long. V shed 3 bases and J 3 bases; nucleotides not matched to a gene: 7. CDR1 and CDR2 (germline): MDHEN, SYDVKM. The CDR3 loop reads CASSFPLAGGVTDTQYF. DNA for the CDR3: TGTGCCAGCAGTTTCCCCCTAGCGGGAGGGGTGACAGATACGCAGTATTTT.

The rearrangement links TRBV20-1 to TRBJ2-3; D is perhaps TRBD2 (5 bases). Germline V lookup: CDR1 DFQATT, CDR2 SNEGSKA (reference sequence). V gave up 6 bases and J gave up 6 bases, with 16 bases separating them. This CDR3 is 13 amino acids long. As DNA, the CDR3 is TGCAGTGCACGCGGGCGAATGGTTGATACGCAGTATTTT. It specifies CSARGRMVDTQYF.

This clonotype was counted a few times. This chain connects TRBV4-3 to TRBJ1-3; the match to TRBD1 covers 8 bases. Germline CDR1 is LGHNA and CDR2 is YSLEER. V lost 4 bases, J lost 12 bases, and 8 bases stayed unmatched. This CDR3 is built from 13 residues. CDR3 amino acids: CASSPYQGAGIYF. CDR3 bases: TGCGCCAGCAGCCCATACCAGGGGGCGGGCATATATTTT.

V and J are TRBV6-1 and TRBJ1-6, with D possibly TRBD1 on 6 matching bases. The CDR3 length is 16 residues. Germline V gene lookup returns CDR1 MNHNS and CDR2 SASEGT. V was shortened by 6 bases and J by 5 bases, with 17 bases between the two germline ends. CDR3 nucleotides: TGTGCCAGCAGCTCAACAGGGTACAATAATAATTCACCCCTCCACTTT. Translated: CASSSTGYNNNSPLHF.

The chain has TRBV20-1 and TRBJ2-3, with a weak D call TRBD2 (5 bases). In germline, CDR1 is DFQATT, CDR2 SNEGSKA (reference sequence). V shed 7 bases and J shed 2 bases, with 28 bases lying between them. The CDR3 has 18 amino acids. CDR3 sequence reads: CSVIRKWTEDLHTDTQYF. The DNA of the CDR3 is TGCAGTGTTATAAGGAAGTGGACGGAGGACCTCCACACAGATACGCAGTATTTT.

A few counts support this clonotype. J is TRBJ2-2 and V is TRBV5-6, with a tentative D call TRBD2 (6 bases). The V end was cut by 6 bases, the J end by 0 bases, with 21 bases between. The CDR3 runs 18 residues. The germline V gene encodes CDR1 SGHDT and CDR2 YYEEEE. CDR3 sequence reads: CASTLLGDLYANTGELFF. CDR3 DNA: TGTGCCAGCACCTTACTTGGGGACTTATACGCGAACACCGGGGAGCTGTTTTTT.

This chain joins TRBV10-2 and TRBJ1-5; no reliable D call. CDR3 size: 13 residues. Between the trimmed V and J ends, which lost 2 bases and 6 bases, there was a span of 8 bases. From germline, CDR1 is WSHSY and CDR2 SAAADI. The CDR3 reads CASSEGRGQPQHF. Written as DNA, the CDR3 is TGCGCCAGCAGTGAGGGTAGAGGTCAGCCCCAGCATTTT.

The V and J genes are TRBV5-1 and TRBJ1-1, with D possibly being TRBD1 (5 bases). CDR3 length equals 15 residues. Germline CDR1 SGHRS, CDR2 YFSETQ. Deletions cut 2 bases from V and 4 bases from J, with 15 bases between. The CDR3 sequence is CASSLDGREGTEAFF. The DNA of the CDR3 is TGCGCCAGCAGCTTAGATGGCAGGGAAGGCACTGAAGCTTTCTTT.

Only a few counts were recorded for this clonotype. This chain's CDR3 is CASSSTPGGIETQYF. For the CDR3, the DNA is TGTGCCAGCAGCTCCACCCCCGGGGGTATCGAGACCCAGTACTTC. The chain carries TRBV11-2 and TRBJ2-5; possibly TRBD2 for D (6 bases). CDR3 length: 15 amino acids. CDR1 and CDR2 from the germline V gene are SGHAT and FQNNGV. Trimming cost V 4 bases and J 5 bases, with 17 bases left between them.

Note on this clonotype: The junction departs from the called germline gene at one end, perhaps through a read error. The rearrangement uses TRBV7-6 and TRBJ2-2; D remains unclear. This CDR3 spans 14 amino acids. Germline assignment: CDR1 SGHVS and CDR2 FNYEAQ. In DNA form, the CDR3 reads TGTGCCAGCAGGTTAGGGTCGAACACCGGGGAGCTGTTTTTT. Protein: CASRLGSNTGELFF.

The chain combines TRBV10-2 with TRBJ2-7; 12 bases align to TRBD1. CDR3 length: 14 residues. The germline gives CDR1 WSHSY, CDR2 SAAADI. The junction had 8 bases not matched to a gene; V was cut back by 9 bases and J by 5 bases. CDR3 nucleotide sequence: TGCGCCAGTAGTTGGGACAGGGGGCTTGACGAGCAGTACTTC. Translating it yields CASSWDRGLDEQYF.

This chain links TRBV12-3 or TRBV12-4 with TRBJ1-1; D remains ambiguous. CDR3 length: 12 amino acids. V was trimmed by 4 bases and J by 7 bases, leaving 10 bases between them. The CDR3 here is CASSSTGFEAFF. The CDR3 DNA is TGTGCCAGCAGTTCGACCGGGTTTGAAGCTTTCTTT.

The chain recombines TRBV20-1 with TRBJ2-7, with 7 bases fitting TRBD1. J was trimmed by 5 bases and V by 5 bases; bases with no gene match: 3. The CDR3 spans 11 residues. Germline V gene data show CDR1 as DFQATT and CDR2 as SNEGSKA (reference sequence). CDR3 bases: TGCAGTGCTCCGGACAGGCACGAGCAGTACTTC. Its protein product is CSAPDRHEQYF.

CDR3 DNA: TGCAGCGTTGTTGGGACTAGCGGTTCCTACAATGAGCAGTTCTTC. It specifies CSVVGTSGSYNEQFF. The chain couples TRBV29-1 to TRBJ2-1, with 11 bases that match TRBD2. The germline CDR1 and CDR2 sequences are SQVTM and ANQGSEA. The CDR3 extends over 15 amino acids. Unmatched junction bases numbered 3, after V lost 4 bases and J lost 1 base.

This clonotype was picked up a small number of times. The chain joins TRBV28 to TRBJ2-2; 9 nucleotides match TRBD2. This CDR3 has 14 residues. Germline assignment: CDR1 MDHEN and CDR2 SYDVKM. V shed 6 bases, J shed 6 bases, and the junction held 5 bases outside the gene matches. In DNA, the CDR3 is TGTGCCAGCAGCCTACTAGCGGGTCCCGGGGAGCTGTTTTTT. This sequence encodes CASSLLAGPGELFF.